A single sample is the source of the 20 T cell receptor beta chains below, sequenced in a study of regulatory T cells in long-lasting Graves disease. Time point reported: persistent/refractory GD, antithyroid drugs over 5 years with positive TRAb. From PBMCs, RNA was extracted and then used to make the TCR library. CDR3-region Arm-PCR and iRepertoire HTBI primers produced the TCR beta libraries. From the multiplex PCR reads, TCRdb called clonotypes with MiXCR, one entry per CDR3 protein. The table shows roughly 700,000 distinct CDR3 sequences, with 25% to 30% occurring only once. The sequences come from peripheral blood mononuclear cells (PBMCs), collected when the disease was refractory, from a patient treated with antithyroid drugs. The receptors shown here come from a female donor with Graves disease.

A few counts support this clonotype. This chain joins TRBV10-3 and TRBJ1-2; D not resolved. The length of the CDR3 is 13 residues. Germline CDR1 and CDR2: ENHRY and SYGVKD. Trimming took off 7 bases at V and 6 bases at J, with 15 bases between the two ends. The CDR3 DNA sequence: TGTGCCATCAAACCGGACGGATCGGATGGCTACACCTTC. Its protein product is CAIKPDGSDGYTF.

The chain carries TRBV19 and TRBJ1-5; D is perhaps TRBD1 (5 bases). The V end was cut by 3 bases, the J end by 9 bases, with 18 bases between. CDR1 LNHDA and CDR2 SQIVND come from the germline V gene (reference sequence). This CDR3 is built from 15 residues. DNA for the CDR3: TGTGCCAGTAGTATTTTGGGGCGCGGGTTGCGGCCCCAGCATTTT. The encoded protein is CASSILGRGLRPQHF.

This clonotype turned up a few times. The rearrangement uses TRBV5-6 and TRBJ2-5; D is unclear. Trimming stripped 4 bases from V and 1 base from J, with 8 bases between. This CDR3 region has 13 residues. Germline CDR1 and CDR2: SGHDT and YYEEEE. The CDR3 region has the DNA TGTGCCAGCAGCCTCATCAGCCAAGAGACCCAGTACTTC. As protein: CASSLISQETQYF.

This clonotype was seen repeatedly, ten times or more. The junction departs from the called germline gene at one end, perhaps through a read error. The gene calls are TRBV2 and TRBJ1-1, with D possibly TRBD1 on 6 matching bases. The CDR3 runs to 14 residues. Per the germline V gene, CDR1 is SNHLY and CDR2 is FYNNEI. The CDR3: CASGEQGPGTEAFF. Written as DNA, the CDR3 is TGTGCCAGCGGTGAGCAGGGGCCGGGCACTGAAGCTTTCTTT.

This clonotype has ten or more counts. This CDR3 reads CASSEQTENTEAFF. CDR3 DNA: TGTGCCAGCAGTGAGCAGACAGAGAACACTGAAGCTTTCTTT. V is TRBV6-1 and J is TRBJ1-1, with D possibly being TRBD1 (5 bases). Per germline, CDR1 MNHNS and CDR2 SASEGT. Trimming took off 3 bases at V and 1 base at J, with 9 bases between the two ends. CDR3 length: 14 residues.

The sample holds a few counts of this clonotype. At one of its ends the junction is not consistent with the germline gene, which may arise from a read error. This chain uses TRBV5-1 with TRBJ1-2, with D unclear. Per germline, CDR1 SGHRS and CDR2 YFSETQ. This CDR3 comprises 14 residues. CDR3 DNA sequence: TGTGCCAGCAGCTTGGCGGTGGGAGCCTATGGCTACACCTTC. Its protein product is CASSLAVGAYGYTF.

The chain links TRBV15 to TRBJ1-5; no firm D call. V lost 4 bases and J lost 3, with 10 bases in between. There are 14 residues in the CDR3. Germline CDR1 is LNHNV and CDR2 is YYDKDF (reference sequence). The chain's CDR3 is CATSTDPFNQPQHF. For the CDR3, the DNA is TGTGCCACCAGCACCGACCCCTTCAATCAGCCCCAGCATTTT.

A word on this clonotype: A much larger clone sits a single nucleotide away, making a read error possible. The chain uses TRBV2 and TRBJ1-1; unclear D gene. The germline V gene encodes CDR1 SNHLY and CDR2 FYNNEI. The CDR3 is 15 amino acids. V lost 5 bases and J lost 4, with 17 bases in between. The CDR3 sequence: CASSIGPVGCTEAFF. Here the CDR3 DNA reads TGTGCCAGCAGTATTGGACCGGTGGGATGCACTGAAGCTTTCTTT.

This chain joins TRBV5-5 and TRBJ2-5; TRBD2 aligns across 7 bases. Per the germline V gene, CDR1 is SGHKS and CDR2 is YYEKEE (reference sequence). The CDR3 sequence is 14 residues long. The V and J ends lost 4 bases and 5 bases, in that order; junction bases with no gene match: 8. CDR3 sequence (DNA): TGTGCCAGCAGCAGTGGACTAGTTGGGGAGACCCAGTACTTC. The encoded protein is CASSSGLVGETQYF. The whole variable domain, filled in from reference TRBV5-5 and TRBJ2-5, reads DAGVTQSPTHLIKTRGQQVTLRCSPISGHKSVSWYQQVLGQGPQFIFQYYEKEERGRGNFPDRFSARQFPNYSSELNVNALLLGDSALYLCASSSGLVGETQYFGPGTRLLVL.

This clonotype was seen a handful of times. V gene TRBV18 combines with J gene TRBJ1-1; TRBD1 agrees at 7 bases. V shed 2 bases and J 1 base; nucleotides not matched to a gene: 7. Germline CDR1 is KGHSH and CDR2 is LQKENI. This CDR3 contains 16 residues. The CDR3: CASSPGGGAGNTEAFF. For the CDR3, the DNA is TGTGCCAGCTCACCAGGAGGGGGCGCGGGGAACACTGAAGCTTTCTTT.

The genes are TRBV20-1 and TRBJ2-1; 8 nucleotides match TRBD2. The CDR3 is 13 residues long. Germline-derived CDR1 and CDR2 are DFQATT and SNEGSKA (reference sequence). Losses at the gene ends were 3 bases for V and 7 bases for J; bases not matched to a gene: 5. The DNA for the CDR3 is TGCAGTGCTAGCTTGACTAGCGCGAATGAGCAGTTCTTC. Protein product: CSASLTSANEQFF.

The chain uses TRBV28 and TRBJ2-3; 7 positions match TRBD1. Germline values: CDR1 MDHEN, CDR2 SYDVKM. The CDR3 is 16 amino acids. With 7 bases clipped from V and 0 bases from J, the junction kept 10 bases outside the gene matches. The CDR3 spells CASTGRRGQSTDTQYF. In nucleotides, the CDR3 is TGTGCCAGCACAGGCCGTCGGGGACAGAGCACAGATACGCAGTATTTT.

This clonotype appeared a single time. This chain connects TRBV30 to TRBJ1-1, with TRBD1 matching 8 bases. Trimming removed 5 bases from V and 7 bases from J; junction bases left unmatched: 6. The CDR3 contains 12 residues. Germline V gene lookup returns CDR1 GTSNPN and CDR2 SVGIG (reference sequence). CDR3 coding DNA: TGTGCCTGGGGACAGGGATTTGATGAAGCTTTCTTT. Protein product: CAWGQGFDEAFF.

The V and J genes are TRBV7-9 and TRBJ2-1; no definite D call. CDR1 and CDR2 (germline): SEHNR, FQNEAQ (reference sequence). The CDR3 covers 12 residues. Trimming left V 4 bases short and J 10 bases short, with 11 bases between. CDR3 region: CASSSLLVEQFF. The CDR3 DNA reads TGTGCCAGCAGCTCCCTTCTAGTGGAGCAGTTCTTC.

This chain uses TRBV3-1 with TRBJ2-7; no clear D. Germline CDR1 LGHDT, CDR2 YNNKEL (reference sequence). Trimming cost V 3 bases and J 2 bases, with 11 bases left between them. CDR3 length: 14 amino acids. The CDR3 spells CASSQSQSPYEQYF. The CDR3 DNA is TGTGCCAGCAGCCAGAGTCAGAGTCCCTACGAGCAGTACTTC.

This chain links TRBV6-1 with TRBJ2-2; 8 bases map to TRBD2. The germline gives CDR1 MNHNS, CDR2 SASEGT. V dropped 4 bases and J dropped 1; count of bases not matched to a gene: 8. The CDR3 loop spans 17 amino acids. The CDR3 DNA reads as TGTGCCAGCAGTGTGAGGGCTAGCGGGCAGAACACCGGGGAGCTGTTTTTT. Protein: CASSVRASGQNTGELFF.

This clonotype appeared many times. CDR3 DNA sequence: TGCAGTGCGACCCGGGAGGACGAAAAACTGTTTTTT. This sequence encodes CSATREDEKLFF. V and J are TRBV20-1 and TRBJ1-4, with D unresolved. Germline CDR1 DFQATT, CDR2 SNEGSKA (reference sequence). This CDR3 region has 12 residues. Deletions cut 6 bases from V and 8 bases from J, with 13 bases between.

This chain connects TRBV28 to TRBJ2-1; D is possibly TRBD2 (6 bases). Per the germline V gene, CDR1 is MDHEN and CDR2 is SYDVKM. The V gene lost 5 bases and the J gene lost 8 bases, with 25 bases spanning the gap. CDR3 length: 17 residues. The CDR3 is CASSPTPFRREKDEQFF. The CDR3, as DNA: TGTGCCAGCAGTCCTACGCCCTTTAGGAGGGAGAAGGATGAGCAGTTCTTC.

This clonotype was counted many times. The chain couples TRBV12-3 or TRBV12-4 to TRBJ1-2; D gene uncertain. The CDR3 extends over 12 amino acids. Trimming took off 6 bases at V and 4 bases at J, with 9 bases between the two ends. CDR3 nucleotide sequence: TGTGCCAGCAGCCCGGAGAGCTATGGCTACACCTTC. Its translation: CASSPESYGYTF.

This clonotype occurred a few times. This chain links TRBV18 with TRBJ1-4, with D tentatively TRBD1 (5 bases). Germline assignment: CDR1 KGHSH and CDR2 LQKENI. V lost 5 bases to trimming and J lost 7 bases, with 11 bases between them. The CDR3 is 13 residues long. The chain's CDR3 is CASSSQASEKLFF. In DNA form, the CDR3 reads TGTGCCAGCTCATCACAGGCCAGTGAAAAACTGTTTTTT.